The T cell receptor beta chain under discussion was sequenced for a study of blood T cell repertoires in COVID-19 (dated by TCRdb to the early 2020s). For the wider study: The collaborator samples originated in the United States, Italy and Spain and spanned the acute and convalescent phases of COVID-19. Subjects who had been exposed to COVID-19, were actively infected with it, or had recovered from it provided the deeply sampled blood TCRbeta repertoires that made up the dataset. The samples were drawn from the first 160 participants of the ongoing ImmuneRACE study and from 950 to 1,500 subjects provided by 6 global collaborators. Nearly every sample came with metadata listing a de-identified subject ID, COVID-19 status, age in years and sex. Where available, HLA class I and class II types were obtained from metadata supplied by the sample provider rather than from assay-based typing. The repertoires were released in a freely available public database meant as a resource for research on the immune response to SARS-CoV-2. The prospective study material was composed of cDNA or gDNA derived from T cells, B-cell-depleted T cells, or PBMCs.

Including the terminal cysteine and phenylalanine, the CDR3 comprises 16 residues. The only DNA kept is the CDR3, 48 bases in frame from the first base. The junction shows trimming of 0 bases on V and 2 bases on J, plus 15 bases between the germline ends. The germline V gene yields SGDLS for CDR1 and YYNGEE for CDR2. Notes on this clone: This clone's antigen is unknown. There are no base qualities to consult, and no much larger clone falls within one base.

TCRbeta CDR3 regions were amplified from genomic DNA using the immunoSEQ Assay, a bias-controlled multiplex PCR. In the authors' own workflow: The number of nucleated cells in each sample was estimated by amplification of reference gene primers within the assay. Sequence reads were collapsed and filtered to measure the absolute abundance of every unique TCRbeta CDR3 rearrangement. For each sample, productive Simpson clonality was calculated as the square root of Simpson's diversity index over productive rearrangements. TCRdb obtained this table from immuneACCESS and retained in-frame rearrangements with V and J assigned. These tables miss some clones; where compared with another copy, unresolved V genes account for less than half of the shortfall, and the remainder is unexplained. That table gives V, J and clone size, and the DNA gave D and trimming. Within this sample are roughly 250,000 clones, with about nine tenths of them counted one time only. The top ten clonotypes cover about 2.3% of the sample.

Participants in the prospective study were enrolled through a virtual design, were aged about 18 to 100 years, and lived in some 24 United States geographic areas. In the prospective study, cohorts were assigned on the basis of participant-reported clinical history obtained from a screening survey and a study questionnaire. Mobile phlebotomists in the prospective study collected whole blood, serum and a nasopharyngeal or oropharyngeal swab from every participant. Additional blood draws and questionnaires over an approximately two-month period could optionally be provided by prospective study participants. Before DNA extraction, prospective study blood samples were shipped either frozen or at room temperature. The research as a whole found: Clinical and demographic metadata were provided uncurated, with the amount varying by source and participant.

Sequencing used PBMCs or T cells enriched from blood (not recorded which). The sequence links TRBV9 to TRBJ2-7; TRBD2 could be the D gene, as 6 bases match. This sequence originates from a middle-aged woman with acute COVID-19. The nucleotides are TGTGCCAGCAGCGTAGGTGTTAGCGGTGCCGCCTACGAGCAGTACTTC. This codes for CASSVGVSGAAYEQYF.